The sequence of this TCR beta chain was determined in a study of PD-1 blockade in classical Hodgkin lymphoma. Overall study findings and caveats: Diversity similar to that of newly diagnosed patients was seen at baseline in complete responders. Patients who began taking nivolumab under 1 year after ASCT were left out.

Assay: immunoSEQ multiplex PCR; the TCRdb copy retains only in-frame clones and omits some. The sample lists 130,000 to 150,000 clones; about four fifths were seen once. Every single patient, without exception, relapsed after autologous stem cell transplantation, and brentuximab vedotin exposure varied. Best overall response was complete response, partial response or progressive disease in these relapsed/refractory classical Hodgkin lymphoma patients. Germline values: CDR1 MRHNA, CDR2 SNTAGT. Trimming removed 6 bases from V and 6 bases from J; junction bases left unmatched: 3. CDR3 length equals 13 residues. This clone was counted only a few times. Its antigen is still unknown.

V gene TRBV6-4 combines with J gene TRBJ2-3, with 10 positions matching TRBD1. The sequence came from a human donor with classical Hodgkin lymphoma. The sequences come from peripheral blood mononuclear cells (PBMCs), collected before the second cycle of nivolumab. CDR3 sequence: CASSGQGGDTQYF. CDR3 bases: TGTGCCAGCAGCGGACAGGGGGGGGATACGCAGTATTTT.